The 24 T cell receptor beta chains below come from one sample, sequenced in a study of cytomegalovirus exposure and HLA in healthy donors. The study ran its PCR with 60 Vbeta and 13 Jbeta primers. Method: immunoSEQ multiplex PCR; TCRdb's copy keeps in-frame clones and lacks some. The table has more than 150,000 clones, around 75% seen once; the top ten hold about 5.6%. Sequences were obtained from PBMCs. These receptors were collected from a woman in her thirties in good health and CMV-seropositive.

V gene TRBV5-1 combines with J gene TRBJ1-1; D unresolved. There are 13 residues in the CDR3. The germline CDR1 and CDR2 sequences are SGHRS and YFSETQ. The V gene lost 1 base and the J gene lost 5 bases, with 9 bases spanning the gap. The chain's CDR3 is CASSLRELTEAFF. The CDR3 DNA is TGCGCCAGCAGCTTGCGCGAGTTGACTGAAGCTTTCTTT. Complete variable domain (other parts from reference TRBV5-1 and TRBJ1-1): KAGVTQTPRYLIKTRGQQVTLSCSPISGHRSVSWYQQTPGQGLQFLFEYFSETQRNKGNFPGRFSGRQFSNSRSEMNVSTLELGDSALYLCASSLRELTEAFFGQGTRLTVV.

The rearrangement uses TRBV4-3 and TRBJ2-2; the D gene is possibly TRBD2 (5 bases). Trimming left V 0 bases short and J 4 bases short, with 12 bases between. This CDR3 contains 16 residues. Looked up from germline, CDR1 is LGHNA and CDR2 is YSLEER. For the CDR3, the DNA is TGCGCCAGCAGCCAAGACAGCGGTTCGGGCACCGGGGAGCTGTTTTTT. This codes for CASSQDSGSGTGELFF.

The chain joins TRBV11-2 to TRBJ2-1; D gene ambiguous. Trimming took 1 base from V and 9 from J, leaving 10 bases between them. The CDR3 is made up of 13 amino acids. The V gene's germline CDR1 is SGHAT and CDR2 FQNNGV. The CDR3 loop is CASSLGVPGEQFF. The CDR3 nucleotides read TGTGCCAGCAGCTTAGGGGTCCCGGGTGAGCAGTTCTTC.

The genes are TRBV29-1 and TRBJ1-1; possibly TRBD1 for D (6 bases). V lost 6 bases to trimming and J lost 3 bases, with 11 bases between them. Germline lookup yields CDR1 SQVTM and CDR2 ANQGSEA. The CDR3 is 12 amino acids. In DNA form, the CDR3 reads TGCAGCGTGAGGGGGGGTTACACTGAAGCTTTCTTT. This translates into CSVRGGYTEAFF.

This clone was seen only a few times. The rearrangement joins TRBV27 to TRBJ1-1; 9 nucleotides agree with TRBD1. From germline, CDR1 is MNHEY and CDR2 SMNVEV (reference sequence). The CDR3 runs to 16 residues. V lost 5 bases and J lost 1; bases outside the gene matches: 8. The CDR3 coding sequence is TGTGCCAGCAGTCCCGGACAGGGGACGCCGAACACTGAAGCTTTCTTT. This sequence encodes CASSPGQGTPNTEAFF.

This clone was recorded a few times. V and J are TRBV18 and TRBJ2-3, with TRBD2 identical over 16 bases. The V gene's germline CDR1 is KGHSH and CDR2 LQKENI. The ends lost 0 bases at V and 5 bases at J; junction bases unmatched: 8. This CDR3 has 19 residues. CDR3 sequence reads: CASSPPREGLAGGQDTQYF. The CDR3 nucleotides are TGTGCCAGCTCACCACCCCGGGAGGGACTAGCGGGGGGGCAAGATACGCAGTATTTT. Full variable domain (remainder filled in from reference TRBV18 and TRBJ2-3): NAGVMQNPRHLVRRRGQEARLRCSPMKGHSHVYWYRQLPEEGLKFMVYLQKENIIDESGMPKERFSAEFPKEGPSILRIQQVVRGDSAAYFCASSPPREGLAGGQDTQYFGPGTRLTVL.

This chain uses TRBV7-8 with TRBJ2-7; 8 bases align to TRBD2. CDR1 and CDR2 from the germline V gene are SGHVS and FQNEAQ. Trimming removed 6 bases from V and 3 bases from J; junction bases left unmatched: 13. The CDR3 consists of 16 residues. The CDR3 sequence is CASRGLVAGPFYEQYF. The CDR3 region has the DNA TGTGCCAGCAGAGGGTTGGTAGCGGGACCCTTCTACGAGCAGTACTTC. The full variable domain, completed using reference TRBV7-8 and TRBJ2-7, is GAGVSQSPRYKVAKRGQDVALRCDPISGHVSLFWYQQALGQGPEFLTYFQNEAQLDKSGLPSDRFFAERPEGSVSTLKIQRTQQEDSAVYLCASRGLVAGPFYEQYFGPGTRLTVT.

The chain is built from TRBV12-5 and TRBJ2-5; D is undetermined. V shed 5 bases and J shed 5 bases, with 6 bases lying between them. Germline CDR1 reads LGHNT; CDR2 reads FRNRAP. CDR3 size: 11 residues. The CDR3 nucleotides are TGTGCTAGTGGTAGCTTTGAGACCCAGTACTTC. It translates to CASGSFETQYF. Variable domain in full (rest from reference TRBV12-5 and TRBJ2-5): DARVTQTPRHKVTEMGQEVTMRCQPILGHNTVFWYRQTMMQGLELLAYFRNRAPLDDSGMPKDRFSAEMPDATLATLKIQPSEPRDSAVYFCASGSFETQYFGPGTRLLVL.

V and J are TRBV4-2 and TRBJ2-1, with 8 bases matching TRBD2. Unmatched junction bases numbered 6, after V lost 4 bases and J lost 1 base. Germline-derived CDR1 and CDR2 are LGHNA and YNFKEQ. The CDR3 spans 16 residues. This CDR3 reads CASSPGAGGSYNEQFF. Written as DNA, the CDR3 is TGTGCCAGCAGCCCGGGGGCGGGAGGTTCCTACAATGAGCAGTTCTTC.

The CDR3 DNA is TGTGCCAGCAGCTTGTTCCCCGACAGGGATCCCTACGAGCAGTACTTC. It codes for CASSLFPDRDPYEQYF. V gene TRBV5-6 combines with J gene TRBJ2-7; 7 nucleotides agree with TRBD1. The J segment lost 2 bases and the V segment lost 1 base, leaving 9 bases of the junction unmatched. Germline lookup yields CDR1 SGHDT and CDR2 YYEEEE. This CDR3 region has 16 residues.

This chain uses TRBV7-8 with TRBJ2-7; D not resolved. The CDR3 runs to 15 residues. V was shortened by 1 base and J by 3 bases, with 13 bases between the two germline ends. Germline CDR1 reads SGHVS; CDR2 reads FQNEAQ. The CDR3 spells CASSLGAPLHYEQYF. The CDR3 DNA reads TGTGCCAGCAGCTTAGGCGCCCCGTTGCACTACGAGCAGTACTTC.

This clone was observed at least ten times. The V and J genes are TRBV7-2 and TRBJ2-2; no reliable D call. This CDR3 contains 15 residues. V was trimmed by 7 bases and J by 1 base, leaving 13 bases between them. The germline gives CDR1 SGHTA, CDR2 FQGNSA. This CDR3 reads CASKLTLQNTGELFF. The CDR3 coding sequence is TGTGCCAGCAAGTTGACACTCCAGAACACCGGGGAGCTGTTTTTT.

The genes are TRBV5-1 and TRBJ2-7; possibly TRBD1 for D (5 bases). This CDR3 is 11 amino acids long. The ends were cut back, 7 bases at V and 3 bases at J, with 8 bases in the middle. Germline lookup yields CDR1 SGHRS and CDR2 YFSETQ. CDR3 loop: CASQQGYEQYF. As DNA, the CDR3 is TGCGCCAGCCAGCAGGGCTACGAGCAGTACTTC.

This clone has only a few counts. The chain couples TRBV7-9 to TRBJ2-1; tentatively, D is TRBD2 (6 bases). The germline V and J ends were trimmed by 0 bases and 5 bases, with 8 bases remaining between them. The germline CDR1 and CDR2 sequences are SEHNR and FQNEAQ (reference sequence). The CDR3 length is 14 residues. The CDR3 DNA follows: TGTGCCAGCAGCTTAGCGCGGGACGACAATGAGCAGTTCTTC. Residues: CASSLARDDNEQFF.

The genes are TRBV10-1 and TRBJ2-1; no clear D. Germline lookup yields CDR1 WNHNN and CDR2 SYGVQD (reference sequence). Trimming stripped 5 bases from V and 4 bases from J, with 9 bases between. CDR3 length: 13 residues. CDR3 bases: TGCGCCAGCAGTCTCGACACATACAATGAGCAGTTCTTC. Encoded protein: CASSLDTYNEQFF.

The J gene is TRBJ1-4, the V gene TRBV13, with D possibly matching TRBD1 (6 bases). In germline, CDR1 is PRHDT, CDR2 FYEKMQ (reference sequence). Trimming left V 1 base short and J 0 bases short, with 9 bases between. The CDR3 is made up of 16 amino acids. In DNA form, the CDR3 reads TGTGCCAGCAGCTTAGACCGACAGGCAACTAATGAAAAACTGTTTTTT. Translating it yields CASSLDRQATNEKLFF.

Only one count was recorded for this clone. The junction shows a germline mismatch at one end, possibly a read error. The CDR3 protein is CASSLAGTGRVTGELFF. CDR3 bases: TGTGCTAGCAGCTTAGCCGGGACAGGGCGGGTCACCGGGGAGCTGTTTTTT. The chain carries TRBV7-7 and TRBJ2-2; TRBD1 aligns across 9 bases. Germline-derived CDR1 and CDR2 are SSHAT and FNYEAQ (reference sequence). This CDR3 has 17 amino acids.

This chain uses TRBV10-2 with TRBJ2-1; 11 bases agree with TRBD2. Germline V gene lookup returns CDR1 WSHSY and CDR2 SAAADI. Trimming took 8 bases from V and 8 from J; bases not matched to a gene: 11. The CDR3 extends over 15 amino acids. CDR3 in amino acids: CASLRYSGRGYEQFF. In nucleotides, the CDR3 is TGCGCCAGCCTGAGGTATAGCGGGAGGGGCTATGAGCAGTTCTTC.

This clone was detected a few times. The rearrangement uses TRBV2 and TRBJ2-7; TRBD1 might be the D (5 bases). Germline V CDR1 and CDR2: SNHLY, FYNNEI. V gave up 5 bases and J gave up 6 bases, with 14 bases separating them. This CDR3 is 13 amino acids long. Here the CDR3 reads CASSLGQTTEQYF. CDR3 nucleotides: TGTGCCAGCAGTCTCGGACAAACTACCGAGCAGTACTTC.

This clone was counted only a few times. The chain joins TRBV5-1 to TRBJ2-7; 8 nucleotides align to TRBD1. The CDR3 is 13 amino acids. With V trimmed by 2 bases and J by 5 bases, 3 bases remained unmatched. Germline V lookup: CDR1 SGHRS, CDR2 YFSETQ. The CDR3 region is CASSFNRGNEQYF. CDR3 in DNA: TGCGCCAGCAGCTTTAACAGGGGGAACGAGCAGTACTTC. Drawing the rest from reference TRBV5-1 and TRBJ2-7, the complete variable domain is KAGVTQTPRYLIKTRGQQVTLSCSPISGHRSVSWYQQTPGQGLQFLFEYFSETQRNKGNFPGRFSGRQFSNSRSEMNVSTLELGDSALYLCASSFNRGNEQYFGPGTRLTVT.

The chain links TRBV11-2 to TRBJ1-1, with D hard to call. Trimming stripped 7 bases from V and 3 bases from J, with 15 bases between. CDR1 is SGHAT and CDR2 is FQNNGV in the germline V gene. The CDR3 loop spans 14 amino acids. CDR3 loop: CASTTAGWDTEAFF. CDR3 nucleotide sequence: TGTGCCAGCACCACGGCCGGGTGGGACACTGAAGCTTTCTTT.

The V call is TRBV15, the J call TRBJ1-1, with a possible D match to TRBD1 (5 bases). Deletions cut 3 bases from V and 3 bases from J, with 14 bases between. CDR3 length: 15 residues. CDR1 LNHNV and CDR2 YYDKDF come from the germline V gene (reference sequence). CDR3 sequence (DNA): TGTGCCACCAGCAGCGCCTGGGGCAGAGACACTGAAGCTTTCTTT. Protein product: CATSSAWGRDTEAFF. Full variable domain (missing parts from reference TRBV15 and TRBJ1-1): DAMVIQNPRYQVTQFGKPVTLSCSQTLNHNVMYWYQQKSSQAPKLLFHYYDKDFNNEADTPDNFQSRRPNTSFCFLDIRSPGLGDTAMYLCATSSAWGRDTEAFFGQGTRLTVV.

The rearrangement links TRBV19 to TRBJ1-5, with D possibly matching TRBD1 (6 bases). The CDR3 runs 14 residues. Germline V lookup: CDR1 LNHDA, CDR2 SQIVND (reference sequence). V lost 3 bases and J 3 bases, leaving 9 bases between the germline ends. The CDR3: CASSIRDNNQPQHF. CDR3 nucleotides: TGTGCCAGTAGTATCCGGGACAACAATCAGCCCCAGCATTTT. The variable domain in full, with the rest retrieved from reference TRBV19 and TRBJ1-5, is DGGITQSPKYLFRKEGQNVTLSCEQNLNHDAMYWYRQDPGQGLRLIYYSQIVNDFQKGDIAEGYSVSREKKESFPLTVTSAQKNPTAFYLCASSIRDNNQPQHFGDGTRLSIL.

This clone was observed a few times. The chain links TRBV9 to TRBJ2-5, with a possible D match to TRBD1 (5 bases). Germline V gives CDR1 SGDLS, CDR2 YYNGEE. There are 13 residues in the CDR3. V was clipped by 2 bases and J by 4 bases, with 9 bases between them. This CDR3 is CASSVGHRETQYF. In nucleotides, the CDR3 is TGTGCCAGCAGCGTCGGACATCGAGAGACCCAGTACTTC.